Listed below are T cell receptor beta chains from one sample, sequenced in a study of human thymus T cells. TCRdb's copy holds only in-frame clones and misses some; the assay was immunoSEQ multiplex PCR. The table lists roughly 120,000 clones, around 94% of them singletons. The specimen was thymus tissue. Receptors originate from a boy younger than two with a congenital heart defect but otherwise immunologically healthy. CDR3s include the opening cysteine and the closing phenylalanine or tryptophan. The D gene is left open where the match is weak. Rows may omit the clone size; those that give it use once, few, many or a size class.

V,size,J,D,DNA,CDR3
TRBV7-9,NA,TRBJ2-7,NA,TGTGCCAGCAGCGCCGGGACGGCCCGTCCCTACGAGCAGTACTTC,CASSAGTARPYEQYF
TRBV25-1,NA,TRBJ2-1,TRBD2,TGTGCCAGCAGTGAAGTAGGACTAGGGGCAGATTCGCAGTTCTTC,CASSEVGLGADSQFF
TRBV28,NA,TRBJ2-3,TRBD2,TGTGCCAGCAGTTTTGGGGGCGGGGGGCCAGATACGCAGTATTTT,CASSFGGGGPDTQYF
TRBV6-5,NA,TRBJ1-2,NA,TGTGCCAGCACCCAGACAGCCAGCTATGGCTACACCTTC,CASTQTASYGYTF
TRBV6-5,NA,TRBJ1-2,NA,TGTGCCAGCTTCAACCGGGCAAGCCCTCTCTATGGCTACACCTTC,CASFNRASPLYGYTF
TRBV13,NA,TRBJ1-1,NA,TGTGCCAGCAGCTTAGGCCGTCGGCGGCTCGCAGAGGGAGCTTTCTTT,CASSLGRRRLAEGAFF
TRBV28,NA,TRBJ1-1,NA,TGTGCCAGCACAAGGGGGGGGCGGAACACTGAAGCTTTCTTT,CASTRGGRNTEAFF
TRBV4-1,NA,TRBJ2-1,TRBD2,TGCGCCAGCAGCCCCCCCCTTGAGCTAGCGGGGGCCAATGAGCAGTTCTTC,CASSPPLELAGANEQFF
TRBV25-1,NA,TRBJ1-2,NA,TGTGCCAGCAGTGAATCTATACCGGGACCCTGGGATCCTGGCTACACCTTC,CASSESIPGPWDPGYTF
TRBV4-1,NA,TRBJ2-3,NA,TGCGCCAGCAGCCAAGATAGACAGATTTATGGCACAGATACGCAGTATTTT,CASSQDRQIYGTDTQYF
TRBV19,NA,TRBJ2-5,NA,TGTGCCAGTAGTATAGGGGCGGGGCCGGGGGAGACCCAGTACTTC,CASSIGAGPGETQYF
TRBV11-3,NA,TRBJ2-7,NA,TGTGCCAGCAGCTTAGAGTCTCCCGAGCAGTACTTC,CASSLESPEQYF
TRBV7-8,NA,TRBJ1-1,TRBD1,TGTGCCAGCAGCGGACGGGACAGGGGGCGTCTGAACACTGAAGCTTTCTTT,CASSGRDRGRLNTEAFF
TRBV4-2,NA,TRBJ2-1,NA,TGTGCCAGCAGCCAAGGTACAGTTCTAGGGAATGAGCAGTTCTTC,CASSQGTVLGNEQFF
TRBV27,NA,TRBJ2-2,TRBD2,TGTGCCAGCAAGGGGGGACTAGTAAAGAACACCGGGGAGCTGTTTTTT,CASKGGLVKNTGELFF
TRBV7-3,once,TRBJ1-1,NA,TGTGCCAGCAGCTTAGGGGCTCTCCCTGAAGCTTTCTTT,CASSLGALPEAFF
TRBV4-1,NA,TRBJ2-3,NA,TGCGCCAGCAGCCACAGCAACAGGGCAGCTTTCACAGATACGCAGTATTTT,CASSHSNRAAFTDTQYF
TRBV19,once,TRBJ2-5,TRBD1,TGTGCCAGTAGTCCACCAAGGTCGGCCGACAGGGTAAAGACCCAGTACTTC,CASSPPRSADRVKTQYF
TRBV7-8,once,TRBJ2-7,NA,TGTGCCAGCAGCTTAGAACCCCGCCAGGTAGAGCAGTACTTC,CASSLEPRQVEQYF
TRBV7-9,NA,TRBJ1-2,TRBD1,TGTGCCAGCAGCTTAGAGGCGACAGGGGAATTCTATGGCTACACCTTC,CASSLEATGEFYGYTF
TRBV10-1,NA,TRBJ1-1,NA,TGCGCCACGGAGTCTGAAGCTTTCTTT,CATESEAFF
TRBV2,once,TRBJ1-2,NA,TGTGCCAGCAGTACACCAAGAGGGGGGATTCGGAATGGCTACACCTTC,CASSTPRGGIRNGYTF
TRBV27,NA,TRBJ1-1,NA,TGTGCCAGCAGTCCGGACATATATGGAACTGAAGCTTTCTTT,CASSPDIYGTEAFF
TRBV5-6,NA,TRBJ2-5,NA,TGTGCCAGCACCTCAGGGGGGGCCGTGGAGACCCAGTACTTC,CASTSGGAVETQYF
TRBV28,NA,TRBJ1-5,NA,TGTGCCAGCAGTACGGACCGTATGGGCAATCAGCCCCAGCATTTT,CASSTDRMGNQPQHF
TRBV4-1,NA,TRBJ2-1,NA,TGCGCCAGCAGCCAAGGACTTCCCGGGGGTAATCGGGATGAGCAGTTCTTC,CASSQGLPGGNRDEQFF
TRBV5-6,NA,TRBJ2-2,TRBD2,TGTGCCAGCAGCCGCGGGACTAGCGGGGGTCCGAACACCGGGGAGCTGTTTTTT,CASSRGTSGGPNTGELFF
TRBV27,NA,TRBJ2-2,NA,TGTGCCAGCAGTTTAGGTCAAACGAACACCGGGGAGCTGTTTTTT,CASSLGQTNTGELFF
TRBV5-1,NA,TRBJ2-7,NA,TGCGCCAGCAGCTTGGCCTCCCAGATAACCTACGAGCAGTACTTC,CASSLASQITYEQYF
TRBV9,NA,TRBJ2-2,TRBD2,TGTGCCAGCAGCCCACGAACTAGCGACACCGGGGAGCTGTTTTTT,CASSPRTSDTGELFF
TRBV15,NA,TRBJ2-3,NA,TGTGCCACCAGCATTAGAGTTCCGGGGGACCCCACAGATACGCAGTATTTT,CATSIRVPGDPTDTQYF
TRBV11-3,NA,TRBJ1-6,NA,TGTGCCAGCAGCTCTCCCAGGGAATCACCCCTCCACTTT,CASSSPRESPLHF
TRBV18,NA,TRBJ1-4,NA,TGTGCCAGCTCACCGCCAGGGCGCGCTGAAAAACTGTTTTTT,CASSPPGRAEKLFF
TRBV5-1,NA,TRBJ2-3,TRBD2,TGCGCCAGCAGTGATACGGGGGGTGATACGCAGTATTTT,CASSDTGGDTQYF
TRBV5-6,NA,TRBJ1-2,TRBD1,TGTGCCAGCAGCAAGTACAGGGGTGGGGATGGCTACACCTTC,CASSKYRGGDGYTF
TRBV11-3,NA,TRBJ2-3,NA,TGTGCCAGCAGTCCAATCTCCGTCGTTAAGGGGATTTACACAGATACGCAGTATTTT,CASSPISVVKGIYTDTQYF
TRBV7-6,NA,TRBJ2-3,NA,TGTGCCAGCAGCTTAGCTACAGGGCCTTATAAGGGGAGCACAGATACGCAGTATTTT,CASSLATGPYKGSTDTQYF
TRBV2,NA,TRBJ1-2,NA,TGTGCCAGCAGGGGTTCACGGGGGCTCGTATTCTATGGCTACACCTTC,CASRGSRGLVFYGYTF
TRBV11-2,NA,TRBJ1-1,NA,TGTGCCAGCAGCTTAGGGGGGCACACTGAAGCTTTCTTT,CASSLGGHTEAFF
TRBV10-3,NA,TRBJ1-1,NA,TGTGCCATCAGTGAGTTAATGCGGACCGAGAACACTGAAGCTTTCTTT,CAISELMRTENTEAFF
TRBV19,NA,TRBJ2-2,NA,TGTGCCAGTAGGAAAGGGAACACCGGGGAGCTGTTTTTT,CASRKGNTGELFF
TRBV9,few,TRBJ1-1,NA,TGTGCCAGCAGCGTAGAGGGCAACATGAACACTGAAGCTTTCTTT,CASSVEGNMNTEAFF
TRBV5-4,NA,TRBJ1-1,TRBD1,TGTGCCAGCAGCTTGTATCAGGACAGGGGGGAGAACACTGAAGCTTTCTTT,CASSLYQDRGENTEAFF
TRBV19,NA,TRBJ1-2,NA,TGTGCCAGTACGACGGGGGGCGTAAACTATGGCTACACCTTC,CASTTGGVNYGYTF
TRBV28,NA,TRBJ2-7,NA,TGTGCCAGCAGTGGGGGACATAGTTCCTACGAGCAGTACTTC,CASSGGHSSYEQYF